The clone carrying this T cell receptor (beta chain) was counted at least ten times. Time point denoted: longitudinal time-point 1 (baseline). TCRdb reprocessed the 5' RACE reads with MiXCR, giving one entry per CDR3 protein. This table holds tens of thousands of distinct CDR3 sequences, 9.5% to 13% found once. The data are from a study of neurological immune-mediated disorders. Unmatched junction bases numbered 7, after V lost 6 bases and J lost 2 bases. CDR1 and CDR2 from the germline V gene are MDHEN and SYDVKM. The CDR3 is made up of 15 amino acids. The chain combines TRBV28 with TRBJ2-3; 8 nucleotides match TRBD2. Material: PBMCs. This receptor was taken from a man aged 25 to 40 in good health. Here the CDR3 DNA reads TGTGCCAGCAGCCCCAGCGGGAGTGTCACAGATACGCAGTATTTT. Protein product: CASSPSGSVTDTQYF.